Sequencing of this T cell receptor (beta chain) was carried out in a study of OX40 agonist ivuxolimab in advanced cancers. Whole-study context: The patients got ivuxolimab, which is an agonistic anti-OX40 (CD134) antibody.

Study-wide points: There was clonal expansion of CD4+ and CD8+ blood T cells by week 6 at 0.1 to 3.0 mg/kg.

Here immunoSEQ multiplex PCR was the method, and the copy in TCRdb shows in-frame clones only, minus some. Of around 90,000 clones listed, around 90% are singletons. Points on this clone: Its specificity is not known.

Trimming took 8 bases from V and 0 from J, leaving 11 bases between them. This CDR3 region has 14 residues. CDR1 is SGHAT and CDR2 is FQNNGV in the germline V gene. Sequenced here: CD4+ or CD8+ T cells sorted from blood, sampled in a trial of the OX40 agonist ivuxolimab. The gene calls are TRBV11-2 and TRBJ2-1; D is unresolved. This sequence was found in an adult with an advanced solid tumor such as melanoma, head and neck, liver or kidney cancer. DNA for the CDR3: TGTGCCAGCGCTACTCAGAGCTCCTACAATGAGCAGTTCTTC. Its translation is CASATQSSYNEQFF. Using reference TRBV11-2 and TRBJ2-1 for the parts outside the CDR3, the full variable domain is EAGVAQSPRYKIIEKRQSVAFWCNPISGHATLYWYQQILGQGPKLLIQFQNNGVVDDSQLPKDRFSAERLKGVDSTLKIQPAKLEDSAVYLCASATQSSYNEQFFGPGTRLTVL.